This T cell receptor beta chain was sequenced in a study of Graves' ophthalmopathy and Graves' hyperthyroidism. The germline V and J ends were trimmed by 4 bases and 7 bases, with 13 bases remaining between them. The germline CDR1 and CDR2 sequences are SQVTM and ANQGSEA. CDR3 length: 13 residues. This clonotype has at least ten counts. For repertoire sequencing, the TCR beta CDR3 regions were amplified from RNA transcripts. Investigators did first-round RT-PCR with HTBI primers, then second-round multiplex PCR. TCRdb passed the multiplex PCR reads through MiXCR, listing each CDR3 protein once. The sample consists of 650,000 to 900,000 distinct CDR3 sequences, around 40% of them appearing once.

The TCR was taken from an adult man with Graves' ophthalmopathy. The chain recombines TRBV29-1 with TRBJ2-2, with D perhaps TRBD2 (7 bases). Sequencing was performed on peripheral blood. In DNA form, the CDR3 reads TGCAGCGTTGGCGGGGGCTTACACGGGGAGCTGTTTTTT. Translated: CSVGGGLHGELFF.